This T cell receptor (beta chain) was documented in a study of T cell repertoires in cytomegalovirus infection. TCRdb analysed the reads with MiXCR anew, one entry per CDR3 protein. The profile covers about 830,000 distinct CDR3 sequences, with 32% appearing a single time and approximately 13% taken by the ten largest. This clonotype has more than one count but fewer than ten. The antigen remains unidentified. CDR3 size: 16 residues. V lost 4 bases, J lost 6 bases, and 19 bases lay in between. Per the germline V gene, CDR1 is SGHNT and CDR2 is YYREEE (reference sequence). J is TRBJ2-2 and V is TRBV5-4; D call uncertain. This TCR came from a human donor in good health (CMV status not recorded). Some clones in this sample may be carry-over from other donors' samples. This specimen was cultured CD8+ T cells from PBMCs, taken from culture after CMV antigen stimulation. The CDR3 nucleotides are TGTGCCAGCAGCCCGAGAGAGGAGTGGGGTTCCGGGGAGCTGTTTTTT. Amino acids: CASSPREEWGSGELFF. Full variable domain (missing parts from reference TRBV5-4 and TRBJ2-2): ETGVTQSPTHLIKTRGQQVTLRCSSQSGHNTVSWYQQALGQGPQFIFQYYREEENGRGNFPPRFSGLQFPNYSSELNVNALELDDSALYLCASSPREEWGSGELFFGEGSRLTVL.